Below are 18 T cell receptor beta chains sequenced from a single sample in a study of human T cells and chemical hapten exposure. The time point: pre-sensitization, week 0. Treatment denoted: therapeutic diphenylcyclopropenone sensitization with weekly scalp DPC. From the RACE reads, TCRdb called clonotypes with MiXCR, one entry per CDR3 protein. The table lists 240,000 or so distinct CDR3 sequences, 7.5% to 10% of them singletons. Specimen: whole blood, collected in connection with sensitization to the hapten diphenylcyclopropenone (DPC). The receptors stem from a woman in her thirties or forties with alopecia areata. Some clones in this sample may be carry-over from other donors' samples.

This clonotype was recorded at least ten times. The chain carries TRBV5-1 and TRBJ2-3; perhaps TRBD1 as D (6 bases). The germline V gene encodes CDR1 SGHRS and CDR2 YFSETQ. Trimming took 4 bases from V and 0 from J, leaving 9 bases between them. The CDR3 contains 14 residues. The CDR3 bases are TGCGCCAGCAGCACTCAGGGGAGCACAGATACGCAGTATTTT. Amino acid sequence: CASSTQGSTDTQYF.

The chain is built from TRBV27 and TRBJ1-6, with a tentative D call TRBD1 (5 bases). Germline V gene data show CDR1 as MNHEY and CDR2 as SMNVEV (reference sequence). V was shortened by 3 bases and J by 7 bases, with 10 bases between the two germline ends. This CDR3 region has 14 residues. CDR3 amino acids: CASSFGGGNSPLHF. CDR3 DNA: TGTGCCAGCAGTTTCGGGGGAGGGAATTCACCCCTCCACTTT.

This clonotype was seen more than once but under ten times. The chain has TRBV28 and TRBJ1-1, with D unclear. Trimming cost V 5 bases and J 0 bases, with 13 bases left between them. From germline, CDR1 is MDHEN and CDR2 SYDVKM. There are 15 residues in the CDR3. CDR3 protein: CASSPPRGMNTEAFF. CDR3 DNA sequence: TGTGCCAGCAGTCCGCCGCGTGGAATGAACACTGAAGCTTTCTTT.

Many counts were recorded for this clonotype. V and J are TRBV3-1 and TRBJ1-4; TRBD1 might be the D (6 bases). Germline CDR1 and CDR2: LGHDT and YNNKEL (reference sequence). The CDR3 loop spans 13 amino acids. The germline V and J ends were trimmed by 2 bases and 7 bases, with 8 bases remaining between them. The CDR3 reads CASSQRGAEKLFF. The DNA of the CDR3 is TGTGCCAGCAGCCAAAGGGGGGCTGAAAAACTGTTTTTT. The variable domain in full, completed from reference TRBV3-1 and TRBJ1-4, reads DTAVSQTPKYLVTQMGNDKSIKCEQNLGHDTMYWYKQDSKKFLKIMFSYNNKELIINETVPNRFSPKSPDKAHLNLHINSLELGDSAVYFCASSQRGAEKLFFGSGTQLSVL.

This clonotype showed up just a few times. This chain links TRBV12-3 or TRBV12-4 with TRBJ2-5; 9 nucleotides align to TRBD1. V was clipped by 4 bases and J by 2 bases; unmatched bases: 2. CDR3 length: 14 residues. This chain's CDR3 is CASSWTGVQETQYF. Here the CDR3 DNA reads TGTGCCAGCAGTTGGACAGGGGTACAAGAGACCCAGTACTTC.

A few counts support this clonotype. This chain joins TRBV7-6 and TRBJ2-5, with D maybe TRBD2 (7 bases). This CDR3 contains 15 residues. Germline CDR1 is SGHVS and CDR2 is FNYEAQ. V lost 2 bases to trimming and J lost 0 bases, with 10 bases between them. The CDR3 reads CASSLKGGYQETQYF. The CDR3 region has the DNA TGTGCCAGCAGCTTAAAGGGGGGGTACCAAGAGACCCAGTACTTC.

The sample holds a few counts of this clonotype. The gene calls are TRBV28 and TRBJ2-5, with TRBD1 matching 7 bases. Trimming removed 6 bases from V and 6 bases from J; junction bases left unmatched: 10. Germline V gene lookup returns CDR1 MDHEN and CDR2 SYDVKM. This CDR3 contains 14 residues. DNA of the CDR3: TGTGCCAGCAGCTCAGGGGGTTCCAGACAGACCCAGTACTTC. It translates to CASSSGGSRQTQYF.

The chain is built from TRBV29-1 and TRBJ2-3, with TRBD2 identical over 9 bases. Losses at the gene ends were 4 bases for V and 0 bases for J; bases not matched to a gene: 5. The CDR3 sequence is 15 residues long. The germline CDR1 and CDR2 sequences are SQVTM and ANQGSEA. CDR3 in DNA: TGCAGCGTTGTTAGCGGGGGATCTAGCACAGATACGCAGTATTTT. Translation gives CSVVSGGSSTDTQYF.

This clonotype was seen many times. The chain has TRBV29-1 and TRBJ2-5; D may be TRBD1 or TRBD2 (5 bases each). Per germline, CDR1 SQVTM and CDR2 ANQGSEA. CDR3 length: 11 amino acids. V was shortened by 5 bases and J by 5 bases, with 9 bases between the two germline ends. Here the CDR3 DNA reads TGCAGCGTTCAGGGACGGGAGACCCAGTACTTC. Its translation is CSVQGRETQYF.

The chain couples TRBV21-1 to TRBJ2-5; the table names TRBD1, a call not compared with the DNA. TRBV21-1 is classified as a pseudogene. The CDR3 has 17 amino acids. The CDR3 spells CASSKDYLGTGVETQYF. The CDR3, as DNA: TGTGCCAGCAGCAAGGACTACCTTGGGACAGGGGTAGAGACCCAGTACTTC.

Only a few counts were recorded for this clonotype. The chain combines TRBV24-1 with TRBJ1-5, with D hard to call. Germline V gives CDR1 KGHDR, CDR2 SFDVKD. V was trimmed by 0 bases and J by 3 bases, leaving 5 bases between them. The CDR3 consists of 14 residues. CDR3 DNA: TGTGCCACCAGTGATTTGGTGAACAATCAGCCCCAGCATTTT. This sequence encodes CATSDLVNNQPQHF.

This chain links TRBV9 with TRBJ2-7; a possible D gene is TRBD2 (6 bases). The CDR3 is 14 amino acids. Trimming left V 0 bases short and J 7 bases short, with 14 bases between. The germline CDR1 and CDR2 sequences are SGDLS and YYNGEE. CDR3 protein: CASSVEGTLGEQYF. As DNA, the CDR3 is TGTGCCAGCAGCGTAGAGGGGACTCTGGGGGAGCAGTACTTC.

The V and J genes are TRBV29-1 and TRBJ2-1, with unresolved D. The CDR3 extends over 12 amino acids. In germline, CDR1 is SQVTM, CDR2 ANQGSEA. Between the trimmed V and J ends, which lost 4 bases and 8 bases, there was a span of 12 bases. CDR3 nucleotide sequence: TGCAGCGTTGCATCCGGGCGGTATGAGCAGTTCTTC. It is translated as CSVASGRYEQFF.

This clonotype was picked up a small number of times. The chain carries TRBV18 and TRBJ1-4; D gene unclear. The length of the CDR3 is 16 residues. V lost 2 bases to trimming and J lost 3 bases, with 13 bases between them. CDR1 and CDR2 from the germline V gene are KGHSH and LQKENI. In nucleotides, the CDR3 is TGTGCCAGCTCACCAATGGACGTGGTGTCTAATGAAAAACTGTTTTTT. Protein: CASSPMDVVSNEKLFF.

The chain is built from TRBV24-1 and TRBJ2-1, with 12 bases matching TRBD2. The V gene end was trimmed by 4 bases and the J gene end by 3 bases; junction bases not matched to a gene: 6. CDR3 length equals 17 residues. CDR1 and CDR2 from the germline V gene are KGHDR and SFDVKD. This CDR3 reads CATSDPTSGRSYNEQFF. DNA for the CDR3: TGTGCCACCAGTGACCCTACTAGCGGGAGGAGCTACAATGAGCAGTTCTTC.

This clonotype has a count of ten or more. The V and J genes are TRBV6-2 or TRBV6-3 and TRBJ1-5, with 8 bases aligning to TRBD1. V lost 10 bases and J lost 6; bases outside the gene matches: 8. This CDR3 has 13 residues. Germline loops: CDR1 MNHEY, CDR2 SVGEGT. The CDR3 DNA is TGTGCCACATCCCAGGGGGCGATTCAGCCCCAGCATTTT. Translated, it gives CATSQGAIQPQHF.

This clonotype was recorded a few times. This CDR3 is CSARVGDGELFF. The CDR3 nucleotides read TGCAGTGCTAGAGTAGGTGACGGGGAGCTGTTTTTT. V usage is TRBV20-1 and J usage is TRBJ2-2; no clear D. V was clipped by 1 base and J by 7 bases, with 7 bases between them. The V gene's germline CDR1 is DFQATT and CDR2 SNEGSKA (reference sequence). The CDR3 contains 12 residues.

This clonotype was observed a handful of times. The gene calls are TRBV24-1 and TRBJ2-6; TRBD1 agrees at 8 bases. This CDR3 comprises 16 residues. The germline CDR1 and CDR2 sequences are KGHDR and SFDVKD. With V trimmed by 6 bases and J by 1 base, 4 bases remained unmatched. Here the CDR3 DNA reads TGTGCCACCAGTCCGAACAGGGGGTCTGGGGCCAACGTCCTGACTTTC. Encoded protein: CATSPNRGSGANVLTF.